Sequencing of this T cell receptor beta chain was carried out in a study of metastatic and nonmetastatic thyroid tumors (dated by TCRdb to 2020 to 2022). Study-wide context: Repertoires from peripheral blood and from tumor or nodule tissue samples of malignant and benign thyroid patients were compared.

The germline ends are 12 bases apart after V is trimmed by 3 bases and J by 9 bases. The CDR1 and CDR2 encoded by the germline V gene are SGHTA and FQGTGA. The CDR3 holds 13 amino acids from the cysteine to the phenylalanine. Just CDR3 DNA is preserved here, 39 bases in frame from base 1. Results and caveats for the whole study, not just this receptor: In both blood and tumor samples, TCR beta diversity was reported to be significantly higher in malignant tumors than in benign nodules.

Library preparation employed PCR. Sequenced on an Illumina HiSeq 4000. High-throughput sequencing was used to profile the TCR beta-chain CDR3 region of every patient. The source study handled its data this way. A classifier to discriminate distant-metastatic papillary thyroid cancer patients was built from CDR3 differences across clinicopathological groups. To measure repertoire diversity the researchers used the Shannon index, while the Morisita-Horn index served to gauge how similar the tumor and blood repertoires were. TCRdb redid the processing of the public reads, applying fastp at Q25 and MiXCR, and retained in-frame beta chains. The authors' filters were not applied to this entry. This sample gives 3,000 to 3,500 clones in total; about 35% of them show up just once. The ten largest clones represent just over 30% of the sample. No treatment had been received by any patient before thyroid surgery. Using T-cell receptor beta sequencing, the researchers looked back retrospectively at clinical samples from patients, gathered between about 2012 and 2019.

Turning to this clone: The clone's antigen remains unknown. No much larger clone is present one base from it, and per-base qualities are unavailable.

The origin of this receptor is a male donor with papillary thyroid cancer or a benign thyroid nodule (not recorded which). Some clones in this sample may be carry-over from other donors' samples. The chain was built from TRBV7-3 and TRBJ2-1; TRBD2 is possibly the D segment (5 matching bases). Sequences were obtained from adjacent normal tissue. CDR3 loop: CASSLDRSGEQFF. The bases are TGTGCCAGCAGCTTGGATCGGAGCGGTGAGCAGTTCTTC.